The rows below give T cell receptor beta chains drawn from one sample of a study of T cell repertoires in cytomegalovirus infection. TCRdb re-analysed the reads in MiXCR, keeping a single row per CDR3 protein. Of around 530,000 distinct CDR3 sequences in the sample, approximately 15% are singletons; the top ten hold 20% to 30%. Sequenced: CD8+ T cells from PBMCs. The receptors come from a human donor in good health (CMV status not recorded). Some clones in this sample may be carry-over from other donors' samples. CDR3s include the opening cysteine and the closing phenylalanine or tryptophan. Each record gives: clone size, J gene, D gene, V gene, CDR3 DNA, CDR3 protein. D genes are given only for firm matches. For some rows the clone size is stated as once, few or many, or as a class when expanded; others skip it.

many | TRBJ1-5 | . | TRBV12-3/TRBV12-4 | TGTGCCAGCAGTTCCACCTCGGGCCCAGGGCGGCCCCAGCATTTT | CASSSTSGPGRPQHF
many | TRBJ2-7 | . | TRBV7-9 | TGTGCCAGCAGCCCTTCCGGCGACCCCTACGAGCAGTACTTC | CASSPSGDPYEQYF
once | TRBJ1-3 | . | TRBV29-1 | TGCAGCGTTGCCAACTATGGAAACACCATATATTTT | CSVANYGNTIYF
many | TRBJ2-1 | . | TRBV4-1 | TGCGCCAGCAGCCAGGGTATTTACAATGAGCAGTTCTTC | CASSQGIYNEQFF
. | TRBJ2-1 | . | TRBV7-7 | TGTGCCAGCAGCCCCACAAAGAGCTCCTACAATGAGCAGTTCTTC | CASSPTKSSYNEQFF
. | TRBJ2-1 | . | TRBV12-3/TRBV12-4 | TGTGCCAGCAGTTTCTCCTCCTTCTACAATGAGCAGTTCTTC | CASSFSSFYNEQFF
few | TRBJ2-5 | . | TRBV20-1 | TGCAGTGCTAGATGGGGGAGTAGGGGCCAAGAGACCCAGTACTTC | CSARWGSRGQETQYF
many | TRBJ2-7 | . | TRBV19 | TGTGCCAGTAGTCCTGGGATAGGGGGACGTCGCGAGCAGTACTTC | CASSPGIGGRREQYF
many | TRBJ2-7 | . | TRBV7-9 | TGTGCCAGCAGCTTAGATTTCCGAAGCGAGCAGTACTTC | CASSLDFRSEQYF
many | TRBJ2-7 | TRBD2 | TRBV14 | TGTGCCAGCAGGATGACTAGCGGGTCCTACGAGCAGTACTTC | CASRMTSGSYEQYF
many | TRBJ2-4 | TRBD1 | TRBV27 | TGTGCCAGCAGTTACGGGACAGGGGGCGAGGAGTACTTC | CASSYGTGGEEYF
many | TRBJ2-3 | . | TRBV28 | TGTGCCAGCTGGGGGATAACTAGCACAGATACGCAGTATTTT | CASWGITSTDTQYF
. | TRBJ1-1 | . | TRBV15 | TGTGCCACCAGCAGAGATCGCGGCGGGCGTACACTGAACACTGAAGCTTTCTTT | CATSRDRGGRTLNTEAFF
few | TRBJ2-7 | TRBD1 | TRBV2 | TGTGCCAGCAGCCAGGGGGACAACTACGAGCAGTACTTC | CASSQGDNYEQYF
few | TRBJ2-3 | TRBD2 | TRBV6-1 | TGTGCCAGCGCAGGACTAGCGGCGAGGGGGGTGTCAGATACGCAGTATTTT | CASAGLAARGVSDTQYF
. | TRBJ1-1 | TRBD1 | TRBV28 | TGTGCCAGCAGATTGACAGGGTTCACTGAAGCTTTCTTT | CASRLTGFTEAFF
few | TRBJ1-2 | TRBD1 | TRBV4-1 | TGCGCCAGCAGCCCCAAAGTTACAGGGGAGTTTGTCTATGGCTACACCTTC | CASSPKVTGEFVYGYTF
. | TRBJ2-5 | . | TRBV2 | TGTGCCGATGGGCGCCGAGAGACCCAGTACTTC | CADGRRETQYF
few | TRBJ2-3 | TRBD2 | TRBV4-2 | TGTGCCAGCAGCCAAGACCCACCGGAGACTAGCGGGGCCACAGATACGCAGTATTTT | CASSQDPPETSGATDTQYF
few | TRBJ1-5 | . | TRBV19 | TGTGCCAGTCACCTTGCCCCCAATCAGCCCCAGCATTTT | CASHLAPNQPQHF
few | TRBJ2-1 | . | TRBV6-5 | TGTGCCAGCAGTTACACGGCCGGGGGCAGGATCTACAATGAGCAGTTCTTC | CASSYTAGGRIYNEQFF
many | TRBJ2-7 | TRBD1 | TRBV10-3 | TGTGCCATCAGTGAGTCGGGGGACAGGACGTCCTACGAGCAGTACTTC | CAISESGDRTSYEQYF
few | TRBJ2-7 | . | TRBV6-6 | TGTGCCACATCGGTCACACCCGAGCAGTACTTC | CATSVTPEQYF
. | TRBJ2-1 | TRBD1 | TRBV20-1 | TGCAGTGCTAGGGGGACAGGGAATCCCGATGAGCAGTTCTTC | CSARGTGNPDEQFF
. | TRBJ2-5 | . | TRBV27 | TGTGCCAGCAGCGACGGATCCTTGACATCGACCCAGTACTTC | CASSDGSLTSTQYF
once | TRBJ1-2 | . | TRBV6-6 | TGTGCCAGCAGTGATCCTTACTCTAACTATGGCTACACCTTC | CASSDPYSNYGYTF
many | TRBJ2-5 | . | TRBV6-1 | TGTGCCAGCAGCCCTGATGAAACGGCGGAGACCCAGTACTTC | CASSPDETAETQYF
few | TRBJ2-3 | . | TRBV5-1 | TGCGCCAGCAGCTTGGTGGGGGGCTCAAGCACAGATACGCAGTATTTT | CASSLVGGSSTDTQYF
once | TRBJ1-5 | . | TRBV30 | TGTGCCTGGAGTGAATCCCTGGGGCAGCCCCAGCATTTT | CAWSESLGQPQHF
many | TRBJ2-1 | TRBD2 | TRBV7-9 | TGTGCCAGCAGCTCTATGACTAGCGGGAGGAATGAGCAGTTCTTC | CASSSMTSGRNEQFF
many | TRBJ2-7 | TRBD1 | TRBV7-8 | TGTGCCTCGGGGGACAGGTCCTACGAGCAGTACTTC | CASGDRSYEQYF
. | TRBJ1-6 | . | TRBV7-3 | TGTGCCAGCAGCTACTTAGAAGGATCACCCCTCCACTTT | CASSYLEGSPLHF
. | TRBJ1-4 | TRBD1 | TRBV12-3/TRBV12-4 | TGTGCCAGCAGTGGGACAGGCAAGGGAGAAAAACTGTTTTTT | CASSGTGKGEKLFF
few | TRBJ2-7 | . | TRBV27 | TGTGCCAGCAGTTCAGGACACTACCTAAAGCAGTACTTC | CASSSGHYLKQYF
. | TRBJ1-5 | . | TRBV13 | TGTGCCAGCAGCTTAGGAGGGGACCATCAGCCCCAGCATTTT | CASSLGGDHQPQHF
many | TRBJ1-6 | TRBD1 | TRBV27 | TGTGCCAGCCTTGGGACAGGGGATCACTCCTATAATTCACCCCTCCACTTT | CASLGTGDHSYNSPLHF
. | TRBJ2-7 | . | TRBV3-1 | TGTGCCAGCGGCCAATCCACCGAGCAGTACTTC | CASGQSTEQYF
few | TRBJ2-3 | TRBD2 | TRBV5-6 | TGTGCCAGCAGCTTTTCGGCGGTGGCTAGCGGGAGGAGAGGCACAGATACGCAGTATTTT | CASSFSAVASGRRGTDTQYF
many | TRBJ2-6 | . | TRBV20-1 | TGCAGTGCCGCCGAGGGCGAGAGCTCTGGGGCCAACGTCCTGACTTTC | CSAAEGESSGANVLTF
few | TRBJ2-7 | . | TRBV6-2/TRBV6-3 | TGTGCCAGCAGTACCAGGGGGGGCGACTACGAGCAGTACTTC | CASSTRGGDYEQYF
. | TRBJ2-7 | . | TRBV4-2 | TGTGCCAGCAGCCAACGAACCGGAGGGGCGGTGCGTATCGACGAGCAGTACTTC | CASSQRTGGAVRIDEQYF
. | TRBJ2-3 | . | TRBV12-5 | TGTGCTAGTGGCTCGAGGGGGAGGGCCGTTGATACGCAGTATTTT | CASGSRGRAVDTQYF
many | TRBJ2-1 | . | TRBV12-5 | TGTGCTAGTGGTTTTGGCATCGATGAGCAGTTCTTC | CASGFGIDEQFF